This T cell receptor beta chain was sequenced during a study of control samples from healthy donors and cancer patients. Germline loops: CDR1 WNHNN, CDR2 SYGVQD (reference sequence). The CDR3 loop spans 10 amino acids. V was clipped by 4 bases and J by 9 bases, with 4 bases between them. The protocol was immunoSEQ multiplex PCR, while the TCRdb copy is restricted to in-frame clones and leaves out a portion. Of around 77,000 clones in the sample, approximately 92% were seen once. This chain joins TRBV10-1 and TRBJ1-5; no firm D call. Input material: blood. The clonotype comes from a woman aged 55-70 years in good health. The CDR3 DNA sequence: TGCGCCAGCAGTGTCCCGCCCCAGCATTTT. As protein: CASSVPPQHF.